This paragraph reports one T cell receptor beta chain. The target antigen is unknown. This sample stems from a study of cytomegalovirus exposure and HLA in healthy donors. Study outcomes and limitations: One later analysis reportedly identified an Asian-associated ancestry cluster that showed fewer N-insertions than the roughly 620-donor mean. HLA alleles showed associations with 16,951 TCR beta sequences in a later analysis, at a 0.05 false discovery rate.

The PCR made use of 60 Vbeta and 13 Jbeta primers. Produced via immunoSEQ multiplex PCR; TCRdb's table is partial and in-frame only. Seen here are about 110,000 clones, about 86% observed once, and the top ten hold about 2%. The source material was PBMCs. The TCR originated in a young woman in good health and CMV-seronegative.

CDR3 sequence (DNA): TGTGCCAGCAGCCGTAGCGGGAGTGGCGCAGATACGCAGTATTTT. This translates into CASSRSGSGADTQYF. The V call is TRBV7-9, the J call TRBJ2-3; 9 positions agree with TRBD2. CDR3 length equals 15 residues. Germline V gives CDR1 SEHNR, CDR2 FQNEAQ (reference sequence). After removal of 5 bases from V and 4 bases from J, the junction contained 7 bases not matched to a gene. Looking up the rest from reference TRBV7-9 and TRBJ2-3 gives the full variable domain: DTGVSQNPRHKITKRGQNVTFRCDPISEHNRLYWYRQTLGQGPEFLTYFQNEAQLEKSRLLSDRFSAERPKGSFSTLEIQRTEQGDSAMYLCASSRSGSGADTQYFGPGTRLTVL.